At least ten counts were recorded for the clone carrying this TCR beta chain. The target antigen is unknown. V shed 5 bases and J 4 bases; nucleotides not matched to a gene: 4. The length of the CDR3 is 14 residues. The V gene's germline CDR1 is SGHNT and CDR2 YENEEA. All donors came from Russia, were Caucasian and healthy, and spanned ages roughly 6 to 95. Each individual donor underwent a draw of approximately 9.6 milliliters of peripheral blood. These data come from a study of blood T cells in healthy people across ages. Points from the study as a whole: Any conclusive comparison of naive versus antigen-experienced cells was prevented by using unsorted PBMCs. Shifts in expanded clonotypes may have been confounded by donor CMV status, which was unknown.

A sample-barcoded 5' primer and a J-beta primer mix were used in a second PCR of about 7 to 11 cycles. TCRdb recomputed calls from the 5' RACE reads with MiXCR, one row per CDR3 protein. The sample contains around 870,000 distinct CDR3 sequences, 25% to 30% of which appear only once. The chain has TRBV11-3 and TRBJ2-1, with 8 bases matching TRBD1. This sequence originates from an elderly woman in good health. Sequencing was performed on blood. DNA for the CDR3: TGTGCCAGCAGCGAGGGACAGGCGTACAATGAGCAGTTCTTC. This codes for CASSEGQAYNEQFF.